Each of the 27 T cell receptor beta chains below was sequenced from the same sample in a study of T cells after yellow fever vaccination. In TCRdb, the 5' RACE reads were re-called with MiXCR into one record per CDR3 protein. The sample has just under 600,000 distinct CDR3 sequences; roughly 12% are singletons. The sample in question was PBMCs, obtained on the day of the yellow fever booster vaccination. The receptor set was obtained from a man younger than 45 who received the YFV17D yellow fever vaccine.

In its sample, this clonotype was seen a few times. The chain employs TRBV27 and TRBJ2-2, with TRBD2 matching over 11 bases. This CDR3 comprises 14 residues. J was trimmed by 6 bases and V by 8 bases; bases with no gene match: 5. The germline V gene has CDR1 MNHEY and CDR2 SMNVEV (reference sequence). CDR3 in DNA: TGTGCCAGCGGTACTAGCGGGAGTCCCGGGGAGCTGTTTTTT. Protein: CASGTSGSPGELFF.

This clonotype has a handful of counts. The chain couples TRBV5-1 to TRBJ1-1; D call uncertain. CDR3 length equals 16 residues. The V and J ends lost 4 bases and 5 bases respectively, with 21 bases between them. Germline CDR1 reads SGHRS; CDR2 reads YFSETQ. CDR3 sequence (DNA): TGCGCCAGCAGCCGGGAGGCGGGTCCGGCGGGGACTGAAGCTTTCTTT. Its translation: CASSREAGPAGTEAFF.

This clonotype came up a few times. This sequence joins TRBV7-2 and TRBJ2-5, with 8 bases identical to TRBD1. CDR3 length: 14 amino acids. From germline, CDR1 is SGHTA and CDR2 FQGNSA. With 5 bases clipped from V and 1 base from J, the junction kept 3 bases outside the gene matches. The DNA of the CDR3 is TGTGCCAGCAGCCGGACAGGGTTCCAAGAGACCCAGTACTTC. This codes for CASSRTGFQETQYF.

This clonotype was seen a few times. The chain combines TRBV20-1 with TRBJ1-1; tentative D call: TRBD1 (6 bases). V was clipped by 0 bases and J by 4 bases, with 12 bases between them. In germline, CDR1 is DFQATT, CDR2 SNEGSKA (reference sequence). The CDR3 is made up of 14 amino acids. The CDR3 sequence is CSARDGGAFTEAFF. DNA of the CDR3: TGCAGTGCTAGAGATGGGGGCGCATTCACTGAAGCTTTCTTT.

The sample holds a few counts of this clonotype. This chain's CDR3 is CSVAGGLGYHEQYF. The CDR3 DNA sequence: TGCAGCGTGGCCGGGGGGTTAGGGTACCACGAGCAGTACTTC. The rearrangement joins TRBV29-1 to TRBJ2-7, with TRBD2 matching 7 bases. The junction had 13 bases not matched to a gene; V was cut back by 6 bases and J by 5 bases. This CDR3 has 14 residues. Germline values: CDR1 SQVTM, CDR2 ANQGSEA.

The chain has TRBV28 and TRBJ2-7; 7 bases are a match to TRBD2. This CDR3 spans 13 amino acids. V lost 7 bases and J lost 3; bases outside the gene matches: 6. The germline V gene has CDR1 MDHEN and CDR2 SYDVKM. CDR3: CASTQAGFYEQYF. In DNA form, the CDR3 reads TGTGCCAGCACCCAAGCGGGATTCTACGAGCAGTACTTC.

This clonotype showed up just a few times. The V gene is TRBV6-5, the J gene TRBJ2-6; TRBD1 agrees at 9 bases. Germline-derived CDR1 and CDR2 are MNHEY and SVGAGI. The CDR3 totals 17 residues. Germline trimming cut 4 bases from V and 0 bases from J; bases unmatched to any gene: 4. The CDR3: CASSSGDRVSGANVLTF. CDR3 bases: TGTGCCAGCAGTTCGGGGGACAGGGTCTCTGGGGCCAACGTCCTGACTTTC.

The V gene is TRBV7-9, the J gene TRBJ2-7; D assignment may be TRBD1 or TRBD2 (5 bases each). With 5 bases removed from V and 3 bases from J, the gap between germline ends came to 20 bases. CDR3 length: 16 residues. Germline CDR1 is SEHNR and CDR2 is FQNEAQ (reference sequence). The CDR3 protein is CASSPITGPSNYEQYF. DNA for the CDR3: TGTGCCAGCAGCCCGATTACGGGACCTTCCAACTACGAGCAGTACTTC.

This clonotype occurred a few times. The chain employs TRBV27 and TRBJ1-4; TRBD1 matches 11 bases. With V trimmed by 6 bases and J by 4 bases, 13 bases remained unmatched. Germline CDR1 is MNHEY and CDR2 is SMNVEV (reference sequence). The CDR3 covers 18 residues. CDR3 sequence: CASRKGIGQGAINEKLFF. The CDR3 bases are TGTGCCAGCAGAAAAGGAATCGGACAGGGGGCAATTAATGAAAAACTGTTTTTT.

This clonotype was counted a few times. This chain links TRBV9 with TRBJ2-7; D gene uncertain. Trimming stripped 0 bases from V and 0 bases from J, with 13 bases between. Germline lookup yields CDR1 SGDLS and CDR2 YYNGEE. CDR3 length: 16 amino acids. CDR3 nucleotide sequence: TGTGCCAGCAGCGTAGGGCCGGAGCCTACCTCCTACGAGCAGTACTTC. Its translation: CASSVGPEPTSYEQYF.

This clonotype was seen a handful of times. The chain employs TRBV12-3 or TRBV12-4 and TRBJ2-7; tentatively, D is TRBD1 (5 bases). This CDR3 is 13 amino acids long. The ends were cut back, 5 bases at V and 2 bases at J, with 10 bases in the middle. Written as DNA, the CDR3 is TGTGCCAGCAGTCCAGACAGCCCCTACGAGCAGTACTTC. Translating gives CASSPDSPYEQYF.

The sample holds a few counts of this clonotype. The rearrangement links TRBV18 to TRBJ2-3; a weak D match, TRBD2 (6 bases). V lost 2 bases and J 1 base, leaving 10 bases between the germline ends. The CDR3 consists of 15 residues. The V gene's germline CDR1 is KGHSH and CDR2 LQKENI. The CDR3, as DNA: TGTGCCAGCTCACCAAACGGGGGAGGCACAGATACGCAGTATTTT. Amino acid sequence: CASSPNGGGTDTQYF.

This clonotype has a count of ten or more. V is TRBV15 and J is TRBJ1-5; D is unresolved. Trimming stripped 0 bases from V and 9 bases from J, with 15 bases between. CDR1 LNHNV and CDR2 YYDKDF come from the germline V gene (reference sequence). CDR3 size: 15 residues. CDR3 sequence (DNA): TGTGCCACCAGCAGAGATCATGGAGGGAACAGGCCCCAGCATTTT. It codes for CATSRDHGGNRPQHF.

This clonotype came up a few times. The DNA for the CDR3 is TGTGCCAGCAGTTTATTGGGCAGGGTTTTCCTCCACGATGGCTACACCTTC. This encodes CASSLLGRVFLHDGYTF. V gene TRBV12-3 or TRBV12-4 combines with J gene TRBJ1-2, with a weak D call TRBD1 (5 bases). The CDR3 is made up of 17 amino acids. Trimming pared 2 bases from V and 6 bases from J, leaving 22 bases between.

A remark on this clonotype: Given a much more abundant clone one base away, this may be a read error. This chain uses TRBV12-5 with TRBJ2-5; 7 bases are a match to TRBD2. The germline V gene encodes CDR1 LGHNT and CDR2 FRNRAP. This CDR3 has 18 residues. Unmatched junction bases numbered 16, after V lost 1 base and J lost 5 bases. The CDR3 sequence is CASGLEFRGLDGGETQYF. The CDR3, as DNA: TGTGCTAGTGGTTTGGAATTTAGAGGGCTTGACGGGGGGGAGACCCAGTACTTC.

The table lists this clonotype with a few counts. The chain links TRBV20-1 to TRBJ2-3, with a weak D call TRBD2 (6 bases). The CDR3 covers 13 residues. V gave up 4 bases and J gave up 3 bases, with 11 bases separating them. CDR1 DFQATT and CDR2 SNEGSKA come from the germline V gene (reference sequence). The CDR3 DNA is TGCAGTGCTAATGACGGGAGTACAGATACGCAGTATTTT. It yields the protein CSANDGSTDTQYF.

This clonotype was observed a few times. The genes are TRBV20-1 and TRBJ2-1; 9 bases agree with TRBD2. Germline CDR1 DFQATT, CDR2 SNEGSKA (reference sequence). The CDR3 has 17 amino acids. Trimming at V came to 4 bases and at J to 8 bases, leaving 18 bases not matched to a gene. CDR3 in amino acids: CSATRPQGAGGMDEQFF. The CDR3 DNA reads as TGCAGTGCTACCCGCCCGCAAGGGGCGGGAGGGATGGATGAGCAGTTCTTC.

This clonotype was detected a few times. V gene TRBV30 combines with J gene TRBJ1-2; D uncertain. This CDR3 region has 13 residues. Germline V CDR1 and CDR2: GTSNPN, SVGIG (reference sequence). Trimming shortened V by 0 bases and J by 7 bases, and 12 bases separated the two germline ends. CDR3 loop: CAWSVTVRGGYTF. In DNA, the CDR3 is TGTGCCTGGAGTGTCACGGTTCGGGGTGGCTACACCTTC.

This clonotype was detected only a few times. The chain is built from TRBV6-1 and TRBJ2-7; TRBD1 agrees at 8 bases. V shed 5 bases, J shed 2 bases, and the junction held 8 bases outside the gene matches. This CDR3 contains 15 residues. Germline V gives CDR1 MNHNS, CDR2 SASEGT. The CDR3 loop reads CASSLDRTGTYEQYF. For the CDR3, the DNA is TGTGCCAGCAGTCTGGATCGGACAGGGACCTACGAGCAGTACTTC.

V is TRBV5-1 and J is TRBJ2-7; maybe TRBD1 (5 bases). The V end was cut by 0 bases, the J end by 6 bases, with 13 bases between. The CDR3 covers 14 residues. Germline loops: CDR1 SGHRS, CDR2 YFSETQ. Here the CDR3 DNA reads TGCGCCAGCAGCTTGGGGCAGGGCCCTCTCGAGCAGTACTTC. Its translation: CASSLGQGPLEQYF.

V is TRBV20-1 and J is TRBJ2-3, with D possibly TRBD2 on 7 matching bases. Per germline, CDR1 DFQATT and CDR2 SNEGSKA (reference sequence). This CDR3 is 15 amino acids long. V was cut by 4 bases and J by 6 bases, with 20 bases left in between. This CDR3 is CSATEGRGVGDTQYF. The CDR3 DNA is TGCAGTGCTACCGAGGGGAGGGGGGTCGGGGATACGCAGTATTTT.

The chain links TRBV4-3 to TRBJ2-7; a weak D match, TRBD2 (6 bases). Trimming took off 0 bases at V and 0 bases at J, with 12 bases between the two ends. The CDR3 is 16 residues long. Germline CDR1 is LGHNA and CDR2 is YSLEER. This chain's CDR3 is CASSQDSWRDSYEQYF. DNA for the CDR3: TGCGCCAGCAGCCAAGATTCATGGAGGGACTCCTACGAGCAGTACTTC.

This rearrangement joins TRBV7-9 to TRBJ1-1; D gene unclear. The ends were cut back, 1 base at V and 4 bases at J, with 10 bases in the middle. This CDR3 is 14 amino acids long. CDR1 is SEHNR, CDR2 FQNEAQ, per germline (reference sequence). The CDR3 bases are TGTGCCAGCAGCTTAGACCTTACGGCCACTGAAGCTTTCTTT. It is translated as CASSLDLTATEAFF. Full variable domain (rest looked up from reference TRBV7-9 and TRBJ1-1): DTGVSQNPRHKITKRGQNVTFRCDPISEHNRLYWYRQTLGQGPEFLTYFQNEAQLEKSRLLSDRFSAERPKGSFSTLEIQRTEQGDSAMYLCASSLDLTATEAFFGQGTRLTVV.

The V and J genes are TRBV27 and TRBJ2-7; possibly TRBD1 for D (5 bases). The CDR3 spans 13 residues. Germline CDR1 reads MNHEY; CDR2 reads SMNVEV (reference sequence). V gave up 4 bases and J gave up 3 bases, with 10 bases separating them. CDR3 bases: TGTGCCAGCAGTTCAGGGCGCGACTACGAGCAGTACTTC. Residues: CASSSGRDYEQYF.

J is TRBJ2-1 and V is TRBV6-2 or TRBV6-3; TRBD2 matches 9 bases. Trimming cost V 6 bases and J 8 bases; bases outside gene matches: 8. The CDR3 length is 14 residues. CDR1 and CDR2 from the germline V gene are MNHEY and SVGEGT. The CDR3 spells CASRDSGSFDEQFF. CDR3 coding DNA: TGTGCCAGCAGGGATAGCGGGAGTTTTGATGAGCAGTTCTTC.

This clonotype was counted a few times. V and J are TRBV27 and TRBJ2-1; 7 nucleotides agree with TRBD1. CDR1 and CDR2 (germline): MNHEY, SMNVEV (reference sequence). Germline trimming cut 5 bases from V and 0 bases from J; bases unmatched to any gene: 4. The CDR3 runs to 15 residues. CDR3: CASSIRTGSYNEQFF. CDR3 bases: TGTGCCAGCAGTATCAGGACAGGCTCCTACAATGAGCAGTTCTTC.

This sequence joins TRBV6-5 and TRBJ2-7; D gene uncertain. CDR1 is MNHEY and CDR2 is SVGAGI in the germline V gene. V was clipped by 2 bases and J by 2 bases, with 7 bases between them. The CDR3 is 13 residues long. CDR3 protein: CASSYRWAYEQYF. Here the CDR3 DNA reads TGTGCCAGCAGTTACCGCTGGGCCTACGAGCAGTACTTC.